This T cell receptor beta chain was recovered during a study of CD8+ T cells in alopecia areata. Germline V lookup: CDR1 SGHVS, CDR2 FQNEAQ. V was clipped by 1 base and J by 3 bases, with 19 bases between them. The CDR3 has 18 amino acids. Once RNA had been extracted, it was reverse transcribed into cDNA to act as the sequencing template. The repertoire was sequenced with immunoSEQ multiplex PCR; TCRdb's copy has only in-frame clones and lacks some. The table includes around 200,000 clones, about 53% detected once. This clone was seen only a few times. Indicated treatment: oral pan-JAK inhibitor, 5-10 mg twice daily.

Sequencing was performed on CD8+ T cells sorted from blood, taken at week 24, from a patient treated with tofacitinib. The V gene is TRBV7-8, the J gene TRBJ2-1; D is uncertain. The source is a human donor with alopecia areata. For the CDR3, the DNA is TGTGCCAGCAGCTTAGGACCCCCGGATGCTGCCGGCTACAATGAGCAGTTCTTC. This gives the protein CASSLGPPDAAGYNEQFF.